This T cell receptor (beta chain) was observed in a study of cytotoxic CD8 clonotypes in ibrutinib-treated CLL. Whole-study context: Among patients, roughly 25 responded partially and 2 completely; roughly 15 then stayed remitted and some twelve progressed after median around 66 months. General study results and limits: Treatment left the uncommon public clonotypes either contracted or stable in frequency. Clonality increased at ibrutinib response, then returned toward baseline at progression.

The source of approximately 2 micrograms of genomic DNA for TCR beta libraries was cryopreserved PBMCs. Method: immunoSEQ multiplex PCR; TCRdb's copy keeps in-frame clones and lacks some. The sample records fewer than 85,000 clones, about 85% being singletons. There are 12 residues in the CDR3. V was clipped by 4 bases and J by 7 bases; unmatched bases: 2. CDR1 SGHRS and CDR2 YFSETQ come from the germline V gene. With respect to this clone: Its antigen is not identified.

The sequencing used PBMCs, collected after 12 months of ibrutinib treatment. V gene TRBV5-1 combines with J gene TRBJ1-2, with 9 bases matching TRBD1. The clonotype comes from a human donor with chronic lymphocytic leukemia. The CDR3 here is CASSTTGGGYTF. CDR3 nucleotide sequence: TGCGCCAGCAGCACGACAGGGGGTGGCTACACCTTC.